The text below deals with one T cell receptor beta chain. Looked up from germline, CDR1 is SGDLS and CDR2 is YYNGEE. The CDR3 is made up of 14 amino acids. V trimming: 5 bases; J trimming: 5 bases; junction bases outside the gene matches: 9. Repertoires were generated with immunoSEQ multiplex PCR, while TCRdb's copy carries only in-frame clones and drops some. The table has 1,100 or so clones, about 30% seen once. The data were taken from a study of T cells in localized non-small cell lung cancer. The J gene is TRBJ2-5, the V gene TRBV9; 7 positions match TRBD2. The sample in question was normal lung tissue next to the tumor, obtained before any cancer treatment. The sequence came from a female donor older than 55 with stage II lung adenocarcinoma. CDR3 in amino acids: CASRTGLTAETQYF. CDR3 sequence (DNA): TGTGCCAGCAGGACGGGACTAACGGCCGAGACCCAGTACTTC.